Below, one T cell receptor (beta chain) is given with its context. What it recognizes is unknown. These data are taken from a study of molecular identifiers for immune sequencing clone quantification. General study findings and limits: The study found clones above 20 RNA copies held over 98% of effector molecules and under 1% in naive cells. A shared barcode on identical TCR molecules could lead to underestimated sizes for highly expanded clones.

TCR libraries were built in bulk with a published protocol and specific TCR primers. TCRdb ran MiXCR on the PCR reads and lists one entry per CDR3 protein. The sample shows approximately 500,000 distinct CDR3 sequences, 25% of them seen only once. The CDR3 extends over 14 amino acids. J was trimmed by 5 bases and V by 6 bases; bases with no gene match: 8. Sorting selected naive CD8 T cells with a CD8+CD4-CCR7+CD45RA+ phenotype. The genes are TRBV12-3 or TRBV12-4 and TRBJ2-3; TRBD1 matches at 7 bases. The sequence was collected from a human donor in good health. Some libraries in this study had Jurkat cell RNA spiked in. The sequenced sample was naive CD8+ T cells from blood, with Jurkat cell RNA spiked in. Subset indicated: FACS-sorted CD8+CD4-CCR7+CD45RA+ naive T cells. The CDR3 DNA follows: TGTGCCAGCAGCCGCGCCCAGGGGGTAGATACGCAGTATTTT. This codes for CASSRAQGVDTQYF.